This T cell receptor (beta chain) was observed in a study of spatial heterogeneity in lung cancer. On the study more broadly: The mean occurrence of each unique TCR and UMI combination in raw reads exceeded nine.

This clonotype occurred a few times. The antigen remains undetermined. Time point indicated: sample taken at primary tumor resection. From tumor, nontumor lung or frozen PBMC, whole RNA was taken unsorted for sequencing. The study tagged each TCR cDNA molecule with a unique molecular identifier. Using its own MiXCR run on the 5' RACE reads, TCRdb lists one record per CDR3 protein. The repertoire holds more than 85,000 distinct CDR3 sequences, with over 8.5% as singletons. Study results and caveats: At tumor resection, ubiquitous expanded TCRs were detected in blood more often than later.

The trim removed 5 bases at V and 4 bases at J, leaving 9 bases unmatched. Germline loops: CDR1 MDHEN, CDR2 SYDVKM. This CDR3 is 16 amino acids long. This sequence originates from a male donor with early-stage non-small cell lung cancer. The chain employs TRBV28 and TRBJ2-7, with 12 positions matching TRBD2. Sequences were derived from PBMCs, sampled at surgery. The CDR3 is CASSPDSSGRVYEQYF. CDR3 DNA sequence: TGTGCCAGCAGTCCTGATTCTAGCGGGAGGGTGTACGAGCAGTACTTC.